This TCR beta chain is from a study of OX40 agonist ivuxolimab in advanced cancers. Clones were sequenced by immunoSEQ multiplex PCR, and TCRdb holds only the in-frame ones, with some missing. The sample lists several thousand clones; roughly 87% were seen once. Germline-derived CDR1 and CDR2 are MGHRA and YSYEKL. V was pared by 0 bases and J by 2 bases, with 8 bases between. This CDR3 spans 15 amino acids. This clonotype was sampled from an adult with an advanced solid tumor such as melanoma, head and neck, liver or kidney cancer. The sequencing used CD4+ or CD8+ T cells sorted from blood, collected in a trial of the OX40 agonist ivuxolimab. The rearrangement links TRBV4-1 to TRBJ1-5; D not certain. The CDR3 sequence is CASSQDRSGNQPQHF. CDR3 bases: TGCGCCAGCAGCCAAGATAGGAGTGGCAATCAGCCCCAGCATTTT.